The 26 T cell receptor beta chains reported below all come from one sample, sequenced in a study of blood T cell repertoires in COVID-19. The assay was immunoSEQ multiplex PCR, and TCRdb's table has in-frame clones only and misses some. The sample carries over 130,000 clones, roughly 80% recorded once. The specimen was peripheral blood. These receptors all come from a human donor in a cohort sampled during active COVID-19.

V and J are TRBV19 and TRBJ1-5; D gene ambiguous. This CDR3 has 14 amino acids. Per germline, CDR1 LNHDA and CDR2 SQIVND (reference sequence). V was trimmed by 5 bases and J by 2 bases, leaving 10 bases between them. The CDR3 protein is CASSAREGNQPQHF. For the CDR3, the DNA is TGTGCCAGTAGTGCTAGGGAGGGCAATCAGCCCCAGCATTTT.

The chain carries TRBV3-1 (or the pseudogene TRBV3-2) and TRBJ2-7; maybe TRBD2 (5 bases). Per germline, CDR1 LGHDT and CDR2 YNNKEL (reference sequence). Trimming took 1 base from V and 12 from J, leaving 16 bases between them. The CDR3 has 13 residues. Written as DNA, the CDR3 is TGTGCCAGCAGCCAAGCGGAGGCCACGCCGTGGTACTTC. Encoded protein: CASSQAEATPWYF.

CDR3: CASSTGLAGRADTQYF. The CDR3 region has the DNA TGTGCCAGTAGTACGGGACTAGCGGGGAGGGCAGATACGCAGTATTTT. V is TRBV19 and J is TRBJ2-3; 13 bases fit TRBD2. This CDR3 is 16 amino acids long. The V segment lost 4 bases and the J segment 4 bases; nucleotides outside the gene matches: 5. Germline assignment: CDR1 LNHDA and CDR2 SQIVND (reference sequence).

The CDR3 sequence is CASSEVFDSINYGYTF. CDR3 DNA sequence: TGTGCCAGCAGTGAAGTATTCGACAGCATAAACTATGGCTACACCTTC. V usage is TRBV2 and J usage is TRBJ1-2; possible D gene TRBD1, 5 bases. Trimming removed 1 base from V and 2 bases from J, with 14 bases in between. The germline V gene encodes CDR1 SNHLY and CDR2 FYNNEI. The CDR3 runs 16 residues.

This clone occurred once. V is TRBV11-3 and J is TRBJ2-7; D is possibly TRBD1 (6 bases). The germline gives CDR1 SGHNT, CDR2 YENEEA. Trimming took 2 bases from V and 5 from J, leaving 7 bases between them. This CDR3 has 12 residues. This chain's CDR3 is CASSLRTDEQYF. The CDR3 DNA reads TGTGCCAGCAGCTTAAGGACAGACGAGCAGTACTTC. The full variable domain, rest sourced from reference TRBV11-3 and TRBJ2-7, is EAGVVQSPRYKIIEKKQPVAFWCNPISGHNTLYWYLQNLGQGPELLIRYENEEAVDDSQLPKDRFSAERLKGVDSTLKIQPAELGDSAVYLCASSLRTDEQYFGPGTRLTVT.

The rearrangement uses TRBV11-2 and TRBJ1-5; D remains ambiguous. V lost 0 bases and J 7 bases, leaving 7 bases between the germline ends. Looked up from germline, CDR1 is SGHAT and CDR2 is FQNNGV. The length of the CDR3 is 13 residues. CDR3 loop: CASSLDSKQPQHF. DNA of the CDR3: TGTGCCAGCAGCTTAGACAGTAAGCAGCCCCAGCATTTT.

The gene calls are TRBV18 and TRBJ1-5; D unclear. Between the trimmed V and J ends, which lost 2 bases and 5 bases, there was a span of 13 bases. This CDR3 has 15 amino acids. In germline, CDR1 is KGHSH, CDR2 LQKENI. The CDR3 is CASSPTRGLHQPQHF. The CDR3 nucleotides are TGTGCCAGCTCACCAACCCGGGGTTTGCATCAGCCCCAGCATTTT.

This clone appeared a few times. The chain couples TRBV5-1 to TRBJ2-7; maybe TRBD2 (5 bases). Looked up from germline, CDR1 is SGHRS and CDR2 is YFSETQ. The CDR3 consists of 14 residues. Trimming left V 0 bases short and J 3 bases short, with 10 bases between. The CDR3 sequence is CASSLEAEGYEQYF. CDR3 in DNA: TGCGCCAGCAGCTTGGAGGCAGAGGGCTACGAGCAGTACTTC.

The V call is TRBV2, the J call TRBJ1-4; 9 bases align to TRBD1. After removal of 4 bases from V and 8 bases from J, the junction contained 8 bases not matched to a gene. This CDR3 has 15 residues. Germline-derived CDR1 and CDR2 are SNHLY and FYNNEI. The CDR3 DNA follows: TGTGCCAGCAGTGGGGTAGGGACAGGGAGGGAAAAACTGTTTTTT. Translation gives CASSGVGTGREKLFF.

The chain combines TRBV29-1 with TRBJ1-2; D uncertain. V dropped 3 bases and J dropped 8 bases, with 13 bases sitting between them. The CDR3 runs 12 residues. CDR1 and CDR2 (germline): SQVTM, ANQGSEA. The CDR3 here is CSVDLLPGGYTF. The CDR3 DNA follows: TGCAGCGTTGACCTCCTTCCGGGGGGCTACACCTTC. The variable domain in full, with the rest retrieved from reference TRBV29-1 and TRBJ1-2, is SAVISQKPSRDICQRGTSLTIQCQVDSQVTMMFWYRQQPGQSLTLIATANQGSEATYESGFVIDKFPISRPNLTFSTLTVSNMSPEDSSIYLCSVDLLPGGYTFGSGTRLTVV.

V and J are TRBV5-4 and TRBJ2-5, with D perhaps TRBD1 (6 bases). The germline gives CDR1 SGHNT, CDR2 YYREEE (reference sequence). V was trimmed by 4 bases and J by 2 bases, leaving 12 bases between them. The length of the CDR3 is 14 residues. In DNA form, the CDR3 reads TGTGCCAGCAGCCTACAGGGCACACAAGAGACCCAGTACTTC. It is translated as CASSLQGTQETQYF.

The chain couples TRBV7-9 to TRBJ1-2; D possibly corresponds to TRBD1 (5 bases). The V gene's germline CDR1 is SEHNR and CDR2 FQNEAQ (reference sequence). CDR3 size: 15 residues. V gave up 1 base and J gave up 4 bases, with 13 bases separating them. In DNA form, the CDR3 reads TGTGCCAGCAGCTTAGAGGAGGGGCTTGGCTATGGCTACACCTTC. Translated, it gives CASSLEEGLGYGYTF.

The V call is TRBV7-2, the J call TRBJ2-7; the D is unclear. Trimming stripped 2 bases from V and 6 bases from J, with 14 bases between. This CDR3 is 14 amino acids long. Germline lookup yields CDR1 SGHTA and CDR2 FQGNSA. The CDR3 reads CASSLLGPSGEQYF. The CDR3 coding sequence is TGTGCCAGCAGCTTACTGGGCCCTTCCGGCGAGCAGTACTTC.

CDR3 sequence: CSVFSPGNYGYTF. DNA for the CDR3: TGCAGCGTTTTTTCGCCGGGGAACTATGGCTACACCTTC. The chain employs TRBV29-1 and TRBJ1-2; D is undetermined. Germline-derived CDR1 and CDR2 are SQVTM and ANQGSEA. Trimming stripped 5 bases from V and 2 bases from J, with 12 bases between. This CDR3 spans 13 amino acids. Full variable domain (outside the CDR3, taken from reference TRBV29-1 and TRBJ1-2): SAVISQKPSRDICQRGTSLTIQCQVDSQVTMMFWYRQQPGQSLTLIATANQGSEATYESGFVIDKFPISRPNLTFSTLTVSNMSPEDSSIYLCSVFSPGNYGYTFGSGTRLTVV.

The chain uses TRBV9 and TRBJ1-1, with 7 bases matching TRBD1. V was pared by 4 bases and J by 1 base, with 1 base of the junction left unmatched. The CDR3 is 13 residues long. The germline CDR1 and CDR2 sequences are SGDLS and YYNGEE. CDR3 in amino acids: CASSRQGNTEAFF. The DNA for the CDR3 is TGTGCCAGCAGCAGACAGGGGAACACTGAAGCTTTCTTT. The variable domain in full, with the rest retrieved from reference TRBV9 and TRBJ1-1, is DSGVTQTPKHLITATGQRVTLRCSPRSGDLSVYWYQQSLDQGLQFLIQYYNGEERAKGNILERFSAQQFPDLHSELNLSSLELGDSALYFCASSRQGNTEAFFGQGTRLTVV.

This chain connects TRBV5-1 to TRBJ2-7, with 8 bases lining up with TRBD1. The trim removed 0 bases at V and 4 bases at J, leaving 6 bases unmatched. The germline V gene encodes CDR1 SGHRS and CDR2 YFSETQ. This CDR3 is built from 15 residues. CDR3 sequence (DNA): TGCGCCAGCAGCTTGGCCGGCAGGGGGCGTTACGAGCAGTACTTC. Amino acid sequence: CASSLAGRGRYEQYF.

The CDR3 region is CASSQTGTGNTIYF. The CDR3, as DNA: TGCGCCAGCAGCCAAACAGGGACTGGAAACACCATATATTTT. The rearrangement uses TRBV4-1 and TRBJ1-3, with D possibly TRBD1 on 6 matching bases. V was pared by 2 bases and J by 2 bases, with 7 bases between. The germline CDR1 and CDR2 sequences are MGHRA and YSYEKL. This CDR3 has 14 residues.

The chain joins TRBV11-2 to TRBJ2-5; TRBD2 matches 9 bases. V lost 4 bases and J lost 5; bases outside the gene matches: 5. The CDR3 extends over 14 amino acids. Germline lookup yields CDR1 SGHAT and CDR2 FQNNGV. The CDR3 loop reads CASSWGLARETQYF. CDR3 DNA sequence: TGTGCCAGCAGCTGGGGACTAGCAAGGGAGACCCAGTACTTC.

V usage is TRBV6-6 and J usage is TRBJ2-1; TRBD1 matches 7 bases. The CDR3 covers 15 residues. V shed 5 bases and J 5 bases; nucleotides not matched to a gene: 9. Per germline, CDR1 MNHNY and CDR2 SVGAGI (reference sequence). The CDR3 bases are TGTGCCAGCAGTGACAGGGCGGACGGGGACAATGAGCAGTTCTTC. Residues: CASSDRADGDNEQFF.

This rearrangement joins TRBV28 to TRBJ2-7; 7 bases are a match to TRBD1. The CDR3 spans 15 residues. Germline V gives CDR1 MDHEN, CDR2 SYDVKM. After removal of 4 bases from V and 3 bases from J, the junction contained 9 bases not matched to a gene. In DNA, the CDR3 is TGTGCCAGCAGTTCACAGGGGTCACTCAACTACGAGCAGTACTTC. Translated: CASSSQGSLNYEQYF. Combining the CDR3 with reference TRBV28 and TRBJ2-7 gives the whole variable domain DVKVTQSSRYLVKRTGEKVFLECVQDMDHENMFWYRQDPGLGLRLIYFSYDVKMKEKGDIPEGYSVSREKKERFSLILESASTNQTSMYLCASSSQGSLNYEQYFGPGTRLTVT.

This clone came up once. The V gene is TRBV27, the J gene TRBJ2-3, with 7 positions matching TRBD1. The CDR3 sequence is 16 residues long. Germline CDR1 is MNHEY and CDR2 is SMNVEV (reference sequence). Trimming cost V 5 bases and J 3 bases; bases outside gene matches: 11. The CDR3: CASSQQGNGLTDTQYF. CDR3 DNA: TGTGCCAGCAGTCAACAGGGGAATGGACTGACAGATACGCAGTATTTT.

The chain joins TRBV18 to TRBJ2-3; 9 nucleotides line up with TRBD2. This CDR3 has 17 residues. Per germline, CDR1 KGHSH and CDR2 LQKENI. V dropped 1 base and J dropped 3; count of bases not matched to a gene: 8. The DNA for the CDR3 is TGTGCCAGCTCACCACAGGTCGGCGGGGGGGTTACAGATACGCAGTATTTT. It yields the protein CASSPQVGGGVTDTQYF.

This clone came up once. This sequence joins TRBV6-4 and TRBJ1-2; the D is unclear. Germline loops: CDR1 MRHNA, CDR2 SNTAGT. With 5 bases removed from V and 4 bases from J, the gap between germline ends came to 11 bases. The CDR3 sequence is 13 residues long. CDR3 sequence: CASSIGEGYGYTF. DNA for the CDR3: TGTGCCAGCAGTATCGGGGAGGGCTATGGCTACACCTTC.

This rearrangement joins TRBV19 to TRBJ2-5; perhaps TRBD2 as D (5 bases). The CDR3 runs to 13 residues. Per germline, CDR1 LNHDA and CDR2 SQIVND (reference sequence). Between the trimmed V and J ends, which lost 3 bases and 4 bases, there was a span of 9 bases. CDR3: CASSISGSETQYF. DNA of the CDR3: TGTGCCAGTAGTATTTCGGGGTCAGAGACCCAGTACTTC. Full variable domain (missing parts from reference TRBV19 and TRBJ2-5): DGGITQSPKYLFRKEGQNVTLSCEQNLNHDAMYWYRQDPGQGLRLIYYSQIVNDFQKGDIAEGYSVSREKKESFPLTVTSAQKNPTAFYLCASSISGSETQYFGPGTRLLVL.

The V call is TRBV21-1, the J call TRBJ1-2; the table gives TRBD1 as D, unverified against the DNA. TRBV21-1 is termed a pseudogene. CDR3 length: 17 amino acids. This CDR3 reads CASSPRRQGTGQNGYTF. In DNA, the CDR3 is TGTGCCAGCAGCCCCCGTCGGCAGGGGACAGGTCAAAATGGCTACACCTTC.

The rearrangement joins TRBV19 to TRBJ2-5; 11 bases are a match to TRBD1. Germline lookup yields CDR1 LNHDA and CDR2 SQIVND (reference sequence). V dropped 5 bases and J dropped 5; count of bases not matched to a gene: 1. The CDR3 runs 13 residues. The CDR3 region is CASSGQGAETQYF. CDR3 nucleotides: TGTGCCAGTAGTGGACAGGGGGCTGAGACCCAGTACTTC. Using reference TRBV19 and TRBJ2-5 for the parts outside the CDR3, the full variable domain is DGGITQSPKYLFRKEGQNVTLSCEQNLNHDAMYWYRQDPGQGLRLIYYSQIVNDFQKGDIAEGYSVSREKKESFPLTVTSAQKNPTAFYLCASSGQGAETQYFGPGTRLLVL.